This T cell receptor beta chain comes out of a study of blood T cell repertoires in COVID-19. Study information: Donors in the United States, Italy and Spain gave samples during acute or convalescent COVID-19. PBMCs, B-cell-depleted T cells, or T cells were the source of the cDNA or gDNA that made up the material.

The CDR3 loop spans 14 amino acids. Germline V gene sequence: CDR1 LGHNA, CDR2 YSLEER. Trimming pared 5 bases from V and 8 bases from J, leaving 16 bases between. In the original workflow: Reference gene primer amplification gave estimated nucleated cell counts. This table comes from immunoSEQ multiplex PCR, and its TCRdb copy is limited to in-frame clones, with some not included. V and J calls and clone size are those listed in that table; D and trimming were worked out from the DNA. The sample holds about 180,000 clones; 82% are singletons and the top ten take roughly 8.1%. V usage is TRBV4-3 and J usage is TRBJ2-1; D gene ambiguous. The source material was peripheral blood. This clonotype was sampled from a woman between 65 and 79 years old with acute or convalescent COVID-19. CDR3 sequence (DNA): TGCGCCAGCAGCTTCTGGTCCCCCAGTCATGAGCAGTTCTTC. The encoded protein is CASSFWSPSHEQFF.